Listed here is a single T cell receptor (beta chain). Its antigen is as yet unknown. The sample belongs to a study of CD4+ T cells in melanoma. General observations from the study: Neoantigen-specific CD4+ T cells in melanoma reportedly had diverse differentiation states. CD8+ T cell, macrophage and B cell function reportedly correlated with neoantigen-specific CD4+ T cells.

The method was immunoSEQ multiplex PCR; TCRdb's version includes in-frame clones alone and lacks a portion of them. The table lists approximately 9,700 clones, about three quarters of them singletons. CDR3 length: 16 residues. Germline lookup yields CDR1 SGHAT and CDR2 FQDESV (reference sequence). V shed 5 bases and J shed 0 bases, with 14 bases lying between them. The sequence came from a human donor with melanoma. The chain couples TRBV11-1 to TRBJ2-1; TRBD2 is a possible D gene (6 bases). The source material was cells from a culture (not recorded whether cultured in vitro). CDR3 in amino acids: CASSPRDSSSYNEQFF. CDR3 in DNA: TGTGCCAGCAGCCCCAGGGACTCGAGCTCCTACAATGAGCAGTTCTTC.